One T cell receptor beta chain is described in this entry. Antigen unknown. Time point here: pretreatment peripheral blood. The sample is drawn from a study of PD-L1 blockade in urothelial cancer. Study results and caveats: It was durable-benefit patients whose tumor-associated blood clones expanded more at 3 weeks.

Measured with immunoSEQ multiplex PCR; TCRdb has only the in-frame clones, and not every one. This table holds about 95,000 clones, roughly 87% found once. CDR1 is SGHRS and CDR2 is YFSETQ in the germline V gene. Trimming left V 3 bases short and J 2 bases short, with 13 bases between. The CDR3 consists of 15 residues. This TCR derives from a man aged 55-75 years with urothelial cancer. The sequences come from PBMCs, collected around atezolizumab (anti-PD-L1) treatment. The chain employs TRBV5-1 and TRBJ2-3; maybe TRBD2 (5 bases). The CDR3 DNA is TGCGCCAGCAGCTCTCGGACGGGGAACACAGATACGCAGTATTTT. Protein: CASSSRTGNTDTQYF.